This T cell receptor beta chain was captured by sequencing in a study of blood T cell repertoires in COVID-19. Sequenced by immunoSEQ multiplex PCR; TCRdb stores in-frame clones only, minus some. The sample lists tens of thousands of clones, 89% occurring once. The CDR3 covers 13 residues. The V end lost 7 bases, the J end lost 16 bases, and 20 bases lay between the germline ends. CDR1 and CDR2 (germline): MDHEN, SYDVKM. The receptor was derived from a woman in her 70s with acute or convalescent COVID-19. Sample: peripheral blood. The chain combines TRBV28 with TRBJ1-6; a possible D gene is TRBD1 (5 bases). The CDR3 sequence is CASMGGVRTQLHF. CDR3 nucleotide sequence: TGTGCCAGCATGGGAGGGGTCCGTACCCAACTCCACTTT.